This T cell receptor beta chain was recovered during a study of T cell responses to AZD1222 COVID-19 vaccine. A note on this clone: The antigen remains unidentified. This sample also contains other DNA sequences that code for the same CDR3.

Profiling relied on immunoSEQ multiplex PCR, and the TCRdb table lists in-frame clones only, not all of them. In the table there are about 88,000 clones, around 92% of which are singletons. V was shortened by 6 bases and J by 9 bases, with 15 bases between the two germline ends. The CDR3 covers 14 residues. Germline V CDR1 and CDR2: SNHLY, FYNNEI. General study findings and limits: Baseline serostatus was positive in only six AZD1222 recipients.

This TCR was recovered from an adult in good health. This specimen consisted of peripheral blood, obtained on day 0 of AZD1222 vaccination. The chain employs TRBV2 and TRBJ1-6, with D possibly TRBD1 on 6 matching bases. The CDR3 sequence: CASRIQGGGSPLHF. The CDR3 DNA reads as TGTGCCAGCAGGATACAGGGCGGTGGTTCACCCCTCCACTTT.